This TCR beta chain emerged from a study of regulatory T cells in long-lasting Graves disease. Overall study: The study counted Graves' disease as persistent given over 5 years of antithyroid drugs and positive TSH receptor antibodies. Study results and limitations: The persistent group shared roughly 2,700 public clonotypes, more than the approximately 970 shared by new patients. Segments TRBV28, TRBJ1-2 and TRBJ2-5 showed preferential usage in persistent disease.

Trimming left V 5 bases short and J 4 bases short, with 12 bases between. The V gene's germline CDR1 is MNHEY and CDR2 SMNVEV (reference sequence). The CDR3 length is 14 residues. This clonotype was found a few times. No antigen is known for it. Researchers made TCR beta libraries by using iRepertoire HTBI primers and running Arm-PCR on CDR3 regions. One entry per CDR3 protein, called by TCRdb with MiXCR from the multiplex PCR reads. The sample has around 460,000 distinct CDR3 sequences, around a fifth seen once. Regarding time point: persistent/refractory GD, antithyroid drugs over 5 years with positive TRAb. PBMC-derived RNA was used for the TCR library. EDTA tubes received approximately 8.4 milliliters of collected peripheral blood.

This sequence originates from a female donor with Graves disease. V gene TRBV27 combines with J gene TRBJ2-1; D perhaps matches TRBD2 (6 bases). The sequencing here drew on peripheral blood mononuclear cells (PBMCs), taken when the disease was refractory, from a patient treated with antithyroid drugs. Written as DNA, the CDR3 is TGTGCCAGCAGTACCTGGGACTTATACAATGAGCAGTTCTTC. Translation gives CASSTWDLYNEQFF.